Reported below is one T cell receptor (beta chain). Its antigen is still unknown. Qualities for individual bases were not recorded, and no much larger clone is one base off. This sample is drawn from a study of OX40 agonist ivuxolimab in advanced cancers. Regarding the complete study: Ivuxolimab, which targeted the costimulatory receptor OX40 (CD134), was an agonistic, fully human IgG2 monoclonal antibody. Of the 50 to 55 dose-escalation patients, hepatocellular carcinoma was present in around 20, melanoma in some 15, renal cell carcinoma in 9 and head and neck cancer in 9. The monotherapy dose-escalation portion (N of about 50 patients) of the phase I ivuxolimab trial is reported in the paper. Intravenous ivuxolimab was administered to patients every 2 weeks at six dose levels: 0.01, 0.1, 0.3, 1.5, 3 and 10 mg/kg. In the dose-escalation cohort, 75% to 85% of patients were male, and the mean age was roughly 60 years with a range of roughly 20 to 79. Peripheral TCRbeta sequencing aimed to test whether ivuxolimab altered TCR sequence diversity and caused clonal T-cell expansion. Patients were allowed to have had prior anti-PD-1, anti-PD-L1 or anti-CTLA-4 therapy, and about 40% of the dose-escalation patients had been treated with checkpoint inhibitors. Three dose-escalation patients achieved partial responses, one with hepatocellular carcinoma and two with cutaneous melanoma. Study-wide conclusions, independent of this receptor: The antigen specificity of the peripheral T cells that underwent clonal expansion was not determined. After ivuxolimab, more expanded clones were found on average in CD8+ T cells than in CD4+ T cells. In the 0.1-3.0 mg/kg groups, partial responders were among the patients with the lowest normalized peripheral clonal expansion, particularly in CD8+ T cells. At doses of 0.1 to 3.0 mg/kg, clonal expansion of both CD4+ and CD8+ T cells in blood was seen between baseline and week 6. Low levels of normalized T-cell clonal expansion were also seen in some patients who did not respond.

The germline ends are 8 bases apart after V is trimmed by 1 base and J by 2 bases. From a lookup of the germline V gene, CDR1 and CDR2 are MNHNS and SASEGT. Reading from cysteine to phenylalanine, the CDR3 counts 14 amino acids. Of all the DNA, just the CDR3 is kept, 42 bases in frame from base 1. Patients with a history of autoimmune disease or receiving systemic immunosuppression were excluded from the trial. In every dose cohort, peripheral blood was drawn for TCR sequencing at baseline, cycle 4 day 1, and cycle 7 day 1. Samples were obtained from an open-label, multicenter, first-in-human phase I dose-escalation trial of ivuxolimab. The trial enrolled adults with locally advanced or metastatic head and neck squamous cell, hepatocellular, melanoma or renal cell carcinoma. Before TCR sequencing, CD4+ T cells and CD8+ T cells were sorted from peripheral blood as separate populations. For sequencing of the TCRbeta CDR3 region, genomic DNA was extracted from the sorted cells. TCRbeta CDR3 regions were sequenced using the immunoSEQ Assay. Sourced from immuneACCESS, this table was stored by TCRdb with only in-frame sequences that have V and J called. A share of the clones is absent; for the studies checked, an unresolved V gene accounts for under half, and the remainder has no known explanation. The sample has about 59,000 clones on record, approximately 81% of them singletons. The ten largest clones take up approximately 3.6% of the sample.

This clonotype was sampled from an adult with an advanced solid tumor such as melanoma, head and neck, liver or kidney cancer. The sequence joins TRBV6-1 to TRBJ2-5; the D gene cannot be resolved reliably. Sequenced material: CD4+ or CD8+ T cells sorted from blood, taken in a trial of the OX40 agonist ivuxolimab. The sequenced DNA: TGTGCCAGCAGTGAAGTTACCATACAAGAGACCCAGTACTTC. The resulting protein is CASSEVTIQETQYF.